This T cell receptor (beta chain) derives from a study of blood T cell repertoires in COVID-19. About the research overall: The study drew acute and convalescent COVID-19 samples from the United States, Italy and Spain. The analysed material was cDNA or gDNA that came from T cells, B-cell-depleted T cells, or PBMCs.

People in the exposed group encountered a COVID-19 case within 2 weeks before entering the study. This CDR3 is built from 20 residues. J lost 0 bases, V lost 6 bases, and 18 bases had no gene match. Germline CDR1 reads MDHEN; CDR2 reads SYDVKM. Under the authors' procedure: The authors estimated nucleated cell counts from reference gene primer amplification. Clones were sequenced by immunoSEQ multiplex PCR, and TCRdb holds only the in-frame ones, with some missing. V and J calls plus clone size are reproduced from that table; the DNA served to infer D and trimming. Here the sample spans 300,000 to 350,000 clones, about nine tenths being singletons.

V and J are TRBV28 and TRBJ1-5; 9 bases match TRBD1. The source of this sequence is a woman aged 30 to 39 who had been exposed to COVID-19. The source material was PBMCs or T cells enriched from blood (not recorded which). The CDR3 nucleotides are TGTGCCAGCAGCTGCATCCCCCGGGACAGGGAAAACTATAGCAATCAGCCCCAGCATTTT. Its translation: CASSCIPRDRENYSNQPQHF.